One and the same sample provided the 27 T cell receptor beta chains below, sequenced in a study of molecular identifiers for immune sequencing clone quantification. MiXCR was run by TCRdb on the PCR reads, yielding one entry per CDR3 protein. Of approximately 500,000 distinct CDR3 sequences in the sample, less than 30% were seen once. Material for sequencing was naive CD8+ T cells from blood, with Jurkat cell RNA spiked in. The subset: FACS-sorted CD8+CD4-CCR7+CD45RA+ naive T cells. The receptor source for this set is a human donor in good health. Some libraries in this study had Jurkat cell RNA spiked in.

The genes are TRBV19 and TRBJ1-1, with D hard to call. Trimming left V 3 bases short and J 4 bases short, with 12 bases between. The CDR3 contains 14 residues. In germline, CDR1 is LNHDA, CDR2 SQIVND (reference sequence). This CDR3 is CASSMDSGGTEAFF. CDR3 DNA sequence: TGTGCCAGTAGTATGGACTCTGGCGGCACTGAAGCTTTCTTT.

For this clonotype: At one end the junction does not follow the germline gene, possibly because of a read error. The rearrangement links TRBV4-3 to TRBJ2-1, with 10 bases lining up with TRBD2. The CDR3 covers 16 residues. Germline-derived CDR1 and CDR2 are LGHNA and YSLEER. The CDR3 spells CASSRDPGLAYNGQFF. The DNA for the CDR3 is TGCGCCAGCAGCCGGGATCCGGGACTAGCGTACAATGGGCAGTTCTTC.

V and J are TRBV20-1 and TRBJ2-7; TRBD2 matches at 8 bases. This CDR3 spans 18 amino acids. Germline V gene data show CDR1 as DFQATT and CDR2 as SNEGSKA (reference sequence). V trimming: 1 base; J trimming: 5 bases; junction bases outside the gene matches: 19. CDR3: CSARGLSGGSLISDEQYF. CDR3 DNA sequence: TGCAGTGCTAGAGGTTTATCGGGAGGGAGTCTTATCTCGGACGAGCAGTACTTC.

A note on this clonotype: At one of its ends the junction is not consistent with the germline gene, which may arise from a read error. The CDR3 loop reads CASSYESSQPQHF. DNA for the CDR3: TGTGCCAGCAGTTACGAGAGCAGTCAGCCCCAGCATTTT. The chain links TRBV7-9 to TRBJ1-5, with D uncertain. This CDR3 region has 13 residues. The germline CDR1 and CDR2 sequences are SEHNR and FQNEAQ (reference sequence).

Concerning this clonotype itself: A read error is possible here, since a much larger clone lies one base away. This chain joins TRBV7-9 and TRBJ2-3; 7 nucleotides agree with TRBD2. CDR3 length: 16 amino acids. Germline-derived CDR1 and CDR2 are SEHNR and FQNEAQ (reference sequence). The CDR3 nucleotides are TGTGTCAGCAGCTACGGTACTAGCGCCGACACAGATACGCAGTATTTT. Encoded protein: CVSSYGTSADTDTQYF.

The V gene is TRBV5-6, the J gene TRBJ2-6; 12 positions match TRBD2. The CDR3 is 19 amino acids. The V segment lost 2 bases and the J segment 3 bases; nucleotides outside the gene matches: 9. Germline CDR1 and CDR2: SGHDT and YYEEEE. The CDR3 region is CASSLLAGGVVGGANVLTF. The CDR3 region has the DNA TGTGCCAGCAGCTTACTAGCGGGGGGCGTGGTAGGTGGGGCCAACGTCCTGACTTTC. The full variable domain, rest sourced from reference TRBV5-6 and TRBJ2-6, is DAGVTQSPTHLIKTRGQQVTLRCSPKSGHDTVSWYQQALGQGPQFIFQYYEEEERQRGNFPDRFSGHQFPNYSSELNVNALLLGDSALYLCASSLLAGGVVGGANVLTFGAGSRLTVL.

CDR3 in DNA: TGCGCCAGCAGCCAAGATTGGACTAGAGCCTACAATGAGCAGTTCTTC. This encodes CASSQDWTRAYNEQFF. The rearrangement joins TRBV4-1 to TRBJ2-1, with 7 bases fitting TRBD2. Germline V gene lookup returns CDR1 MGHRA and CDR2 YSYEKL. There are 16 residues in the CDR3. Trimming removed 0 bases from V and 2 bases from J; junction bases left unmatched: 4.

In its sample, this clonotype was seen many times. The chain couples TRBV5-6 to TRBJ2-2; D uncertain. This CDR3 contains 12 residues. The ends were cut back, 0 bases at V and 7 bases at J, with 4 bases in the middle. CDR1 is SGHDT, CDR2 YYEEEE, per germline. The DNA for the CDR3 is TGTGCCAGCAGCTTGGGTTTCGGGGAGCTGTTTTTT. It specifies CASSLGFGELFF.

In regard to this clonotype: This may be a read error: a much more frequent sequence differs by one nucleotide. The V call is TRBV4-1, the J call TRBJ2-3, with 8 positions matching TRBD2. The CDR3 contains 17 residues. Germline-derived CDR1 and CDR2 are MGHRA and YSYEKL. Unmatched junction bases numbered 11, after V lost 4 bases and J lost 2 bases. As DNA, the CDR3 is TGCGCCAGCAGCCCTCCTCGCGGGGGGTTTACCACAGATACGCAGTATTTT. It codes for CASSPPRGGFTTDTQYF.

The CDR3 region has the DNA TGTGCCAGCAGACGACAGGGGACCCAAGAGACCCAGTACTTC. It translates to CASRRQGTQETQYF. The chain has TRBV27 and TRBJ2-5; 8 bases map to TRBD1. Germline CDR1 is MNHEY and CDR2 is SMNVEV (reference sequence). V was pared by 6 bases and J by 1 base, with 4 bases of the junction left unmatched. This CDR3 is 14 amino acids long.

This clonotype was recorded many times. This chain joins TRBV27 and TRBJ2-3; D is uncertain. V was shortened by 2 bases and J by 1 base, with 10 bases between the two germline ends. Per the germline V gene, CDR1 is MNHEY and CDR2 is SMNVEV (reference sequence). CDR3 size: 15 residues. The CDR3 bases are TGTGCCAGCAGTTTAATATTGCGTGGCACAGATACGCAGTATTTT. Its protein is CASSLILRGTDTQYF.

On this clonotype: This sequence may be a read error, since a much larger clone differs from it by one base. V is TRBV20-1 and J is TRBJ2-7, with D perhaps given as TRBD1 or TRBD2 (5 bases each). The CDR3 has 12 residues. Trimming removed 6 bases from V and 4 bases from J, with 13 bases in between. From germline, CDR1 is DFQATT and CDR2 SNEGSKA (reference sequence). CDR3 sequence: CSARDVQYEQYF. The CDR3 coding sequence is TGCAGTGCCCGGGACGTCCAATACGAGCAGTACTTC.

This clonotype has more than one count but fewer than ten. The chain combines TRBV7-9 with TRBJ2-7; 13 positions agree with TRBD2. Germline assignment: CDR1 SEHNR and CDR2 FQNEAQ (reference sequence). CDR3 size: 14 residues. The trim removed 5 bases at V and 7 bases at J, leaving 5 bases unmatched. The CDR3: CASSMLLAGGEQYF. The DNA of the CDR3 is TGTGCCAGCAGCATGCTACTAGCGGGAGGGGAGCAGTACTTC. Together with reference TRBV7-9 and TRBJ2-7, the CDR3 gives the full variable domain: DTGVSQNPRHKITKRGQNVTFRCDPISEHNRLYWYRQTLGQGPEFLTYFQNEAQLEKSRLLSDRFSAERPKGSFSTLEIQRTEQGDSAMYLCASSMLLAGGEQYFGPGTRLTVT.

This clonotype occurred many times. The chain is built from TRBV15 and TRBJ1-1; tentatively, D is TRBD1 (6 bases). The CDR3 loop spans 15 amino acids. Germline V gene data show CDR1 as LNHNV and CDR2 as YYDKDF (reference sequence). Trimming took off 3 bases at V and 1 base at J, with 12 bases between the two ends. The CDR3 region has the DNA TGTGCCACCAGCAGGAGGGGCAGGGGGAACACTGAAGCTTTCTTT. Protein: CATSRRGRGNTEAFF.

This clonotype was recorded a few times. The chain uses TRBV5-6 and TRBJ2-3; 14 nucleotides match TRBD2. Trimming removed 2 bases from V and 5 bases from J; junction bases left unmatched: 10. CDR1 and CDR2 (germline): SGHDT, YYEEEE. The CDR3 totals 18 residues. The CDR3 coding sequence is TGTGCCAGCAGCTTATCACACCCGGGACTAGCGGGAGAAGATACGCAGTATTTT. This codes for CASSLSHPGLAGEDTQYF.

This clonotype was seen many times. V usage is TRBV5-5 and J usage is TRBJ1-1; 7 nucleotides agree with TRBD1. CDR1 is SGHKS, CDR2 YYEKEE, per germline (reference sequence). The CDR3 consists of 15 residues. J gave up 0 bases and V 1 base, and 3 bases lay outside the gene matches. The CDR3 sequence is CASSLPDRVNTEAFF. The CDR3, as DNA: TGTGCCAGCAGCTTGCCAGACAGGGTGAACACTGAAGCTTTCTTT.

The chain is built from TRBV4-1 and TRBJ1-5, with TRBD1 identical over 8 bases. The junction had 7 bases not matched to a gene; V was cut back by 1 base and J by 2 bases. The length of the CDR3 is 17 residues. CDR1 and CDR2 from the germline V gene are MGHRA and YSYEKL. CDR3 sequence: CASSQVPPGQGNQPQHF. DNA for the CDR3: TGCGCCAGCAGCCAAGTTCCCCCGGGACAGGGCAATCAGCCCCAGCATTTT.

The CDR3 protein is CASSQTVNYEQYF. The CDR3 nucleotides are TGCGCCAGCAGCCAAACGGTTAATTACGAGCAGTACTTC. The gene calls are TRBV4-1 and TRBJ2-7; no definite D call. Germline CDR1 is MGHRA and CDR2 is YSYEKL. V was pared by 2 bases and J by 4 bases, with 9 bases between. This CDR3 spans 13 amino acids.

The table lists this clonotype with many counts. The chain combines TRBV2 with TRBJ2-5; tentatively, D is TRBD2 (5 bases). This CDR3 contains 15 residues. V was cut by 7 bases and J by 10 bases, with 25 bases left in between. Germline V gene lookup returns CDR1 SNHLY and CDR2 FYNNEI. CDR3 sequence (DNA): TGTGCCAGCACCGAGGGAACGTCCACAGTCGGGGACCAGTACTTC. Amino acids: CASTEGTSTVGDQYF. The entire variable domain, with the rest obtained from reference TRBV2 and TRBJ2-5, is as follows: EPEVTQTPSHQVTQMGQEVILRCVPISNHLYFYWYRQILGQKVEFLVSFYNNEISEKSEIFDDQFSVERPDGSNFTLKIRSTKLEDSAMYFCASTEGTSTVGDQYFGPGTRLLVL.

The sample holds a few counts of this clonotype. The V gene is TRBV9, the J gene TRBJ2-1; D unclear. The CDR3 runs 15 residues. Trimming took 3 bases from V and 1 from J, leaving 11 bases between them. The V gene's germline CDR1 is SGDLS and CDR2 YYNGEE. The CDR3 DNA follows: TGTGCCAGCAGCGGCCAGCGTGGATCCTACAATGAGCAGTTCTTC. This sequence encodes CASSGQRGSYNEQFF.

This clonotype has at least ten counts. J is TRBJ2-7 and V is TRBV7-2; TRBD2 is a possible D gene (5 bases). CDR3 length equals 16 residues. V dropped 4 bases and J dropped 0 bases, with 16 bases sitting between them. The V gene's germline CDR1 is SGHTA and CDR2 FQGNSA. CDR3 protein: CASSSPEVENSYEQYF. The CDR3 region has the DNA TGTGCCAGCAGCTCGCCGGAGGTAGAAAACTCCTACGAGCAGTACTTC.

The genes are TRBV20-1 and TRBJ2-7; D ambiguous. Trimming stripped 0 bases from V and 3 bases from J, with 12 bases between. Germline V lookup: CDR1 DFQATT, CDR2 SNEGSKA (reference sequence). This CDR3 is 14 amino acids long. The CDR3 DNA reads as TGCAGTGCTAGAGAGCTGGCGGTAAACTACGAGCAGTACTTC. It is translated as CSARELAVNYEQYF.

This clonotype was counted a few times. Relative to the germline gene, one junction end is altered; a read error may explain this. The chain has TRBV19 and TRBJ1-3; a possible D gene is TRBD1 (6 bases). The CDR3 consists of 16 residues. Germline V gene lookup returns CDR1 LNHDA and CDR2 SQIVND (reference sequence). CDR3: CARSIGQGGRGNTIYF. CDR3 in DNA: TGTGCCCGTAGTATTGGTCAAGGGGGTCGTGGAAACACCATATATTTT.

This clonotype showed up many times. The CDR3: CASGMTGFGNQPQHF. CDR3 nucleotide sequence: TGTGCTAGTGGTATGACAGGGTTTGGGAATCAGCCCCAGCATTTT. The chain joins TRBV12-5 to TRBJ1-5; 7 bases map to TRBD1. This CDR3 is built from 15 residues. V was clipped by 5 bases and J by 4 bases; unmatched bases: 8. The germline CDR1 and CDR2 sequences are LGHNT and FRNRAP.

This clonotype came up a few times. V gene TRBV4-3 combines with J gene TRBJ1-1; the D gene is possibly TRBD1 (5 bases). V lost 0 bases and J 1 base, leaving 18 bases between the germline ends. This CDR3 is built from 18 residues. The germline CDR1 and CDR2 sequences are LGHNA and YSLEER. The CDR3 region is CASSQDFNPAGTNTEAFF. The CDR3 DNA reads TGCGCCAGCAGCCAAGATTTCAACCCAGCAGGGACGAACACTGAAGCTTTCTTT.

CDR3 sequence reads: CSVLRRGAYQETQYF. CDR3 DNA sequence: TGCAGCGTTCTACGACGGGGGGCGTACCAAGAGACCCAGTACTTC. J is TRBJ2-5 and V is TRBV29-1; weak D call: TRBD2 (7 bases). Germline V lookup: CDR1 SQVTM, CDR2 ANQGSEA. Trimming took off 5 bases at V and 0 bases at J, with 16 bases between the two ends. This CDR3 is built from 15 residues.

The rearrangement uses TRBV11-2 and TRBJ2-1; D uncertain. The CDR3 contains 14 residues. V gave up 1 base and J gave up 4 bases, with 8 bases separating them. Germline CDR1 reads SGHAT; CDR2 reads FQNNGV. DNA of the CDR3: TGTGCCAGCAGCTTAGTTACATATTACAATGAGCAGTTCTTC. Amino acid sequence: CASSLVTYYNEQFF.